The 25 T cell receptor beta chains below come from one sample, sequenced in a study of T cell changes during pregnancy in multiple sclerosis (dated by TCRdb to the late 2010s). Preparation of the library involved the immunoSEQ multiplex PCR assay. Sourced from immuneACCESS, this table was stored by TCRdb with only in-frame sequences that have V and J called. A share of the clones is absent; for the studies checked, an unresolved V gene accounts for under half, and the remainder has no known explanation. This sample comprises approximately 60,000 clones, roughly 89% of them detected only once. About 5.7% of the sample rests with the top ten. The sequencing sample was made of peripheral blood from another person, used as feeder cells. These receptors came from a human donor whose cells served as feeder cells for cultures in a pregnancy study.

The chain recombines TRBV6-4 with TRBJ2-2; either TRBD1 or TRBD2 may fit D (5 bases each). This CDR3 spans 15 amino acids. Germline CDR1 MRHNA, CDR2 SNTAGT. Trimming cost V 4 bases and J 2 bases, with 11 bases left between them. The CDR3 loop is CASSATGGNTGELFF. As DNA, the CDR3 is TGTGCCAGCAGTGCCACAGGAGGTAACACCGGGGAGCTGTTTTTT.

The chain joins TRBV28 to TRBJ2-7, with a weak D call TRBD1 (7 bases). The CDR3 has 15 amino acids. V gave up 4 bases and J gave up 2 bases, with 15 bases separating them. Germline assignment: CDR1 MDHEN and CDR2 SYDVKM. The CDR3 spells CASSYQQGGTYEQYF. In DNA form, the CDR3 reads TGTGCCAGCAGTTATCAGCAGGGGGGAACCTACGAGCAGTACTTC.

This clone appeared once. Other DNA sequences in this specimen translate into the identical CDR3. J is TRBJ1-2 and V is TRBV5-1; D ambiguous. V lost 2 bases and J lost 0, with 8 bases in between. Germline V gene sequence: CDR1 SGHRS, CDR2 YFSETQ. There are 14 residues in the CDR3. CDR3 sequence: CASSFGGTNYGYTF. The CDR3 DNA is TGCGCCAGCAGCTTCGGCGGGACTAACTATGGCTACACCTTC.

The rearrangement links TRBV7-2 to TRBJ2-7; 7 nucleotides match TRBD1. The CDR3 is made up of 14 amino acids. Looked up from germline, CDR1 is SGHTA and CDR2 is FQGNSA. The V and J ends lost 5 bases and 0 bases, in that order; junction bases with no gene match: 4. The CDR3: CASSPRDSSYEQYF. The CDR3 DNA reads TGTGCCAGCAGCCCCAGGGACAGCTCCTACGAGCAGTACTTC.

V usage is TRBV6-5 and J usage is TRBJ2-5, with 9 bases lining up with TRBD1. The CDR3 consists of 15 residues. Losses at the gene ends were 6 bases for V and 4 bases for J; bases not matched to a gene: 9. Germline lookup yields CDR1 MNHEY and CDR2 SVGAGI. The CDR3 region has the DNA TGTGCCAGCAGCCGCACGCCGGGACAGGGAGAGACCCAGTACTTC. Translating gives CASSRTPGQGETQYF.

The chain uses TRBV30 and TRBJ1-1; 7 bases are a match to TRBD1. Germline V gives CDR1 GTSNPN, CDR2 SVGIG (reference sequence). Trimming cost V 4 bases and J 3 bases; bases outside gene matches: 2. This CDR3 spans 12 amino acids. CDR3 sequence (DNA): TGTGCCTGGAACAGGGGCTACACTGAAGCTTTCTTT. This codes for CAWNRGYTEAFF.

The V call is TRBV7-2, the J call TRBJ1-1; D is unclear. The CDR3 is made up of 13 amino acids. The germline V gene encodes CDR1 SGHTA and CDR2 FQGNSA. V was cut by 4 bases and J by 2 bases, with 8 bases left in between. The CDR3 DNA follows: TGTGCCAGCAGCTCGCAGCCAAACACTGAAGCTTTCTTT. Encoded protein: CASSSQPNTEAFF.

CDR3 DNA sequence: TGCGCCAGCAGCTTGGTCATCTCTGGGGCCAACGTCCTGACTTTC. Its protein is CASSLVISGANVLTF. V usage is TRBV5-1 and J usage is TRBJ2-6; D remains unclear. The V gene lost 0 bases and the J gene lost 0 bases, with 4 bases spanning the gap. The germline V gene has CDR1 SGHRS and CDR2 YFSETQ. This CDR3 has 15 residues.

This chain joins TRBV11-3 and TRBJ2-1; a weak D match, TRBD2 (6 bases). This CDR3 contains 15 residues. The germline V gene has CDR1 SGHNT and CDR2 YENEEA. Trimming left V 1 base short and J 6 bases short, with 13 bases between. The CDR3 nucleotides read TGTGCCAGCAGCTTAGCTAGCGACGCTCCCAATGAGCAGTTCTTC. Amino acids: CASSLASDAPNEQFF.

V and J are TRBV6-1 and TRBJ1-6; no reliable D call. The CDR3 extends over 14 amino acids. Germline CDR1 is MNHNS and CDR2 is SASEGT. V dropped 8 bases and J dropped 1 base, with 9 bases sitting between them. The CDR3, as DNA: TGTGCCAGCCCCGACGGATCCTATAATTCACCCCTCCACTTT. Translation gives CASPDGSYNSPLHF.

The V gene is TRBV15, the J gene TRBJ2-2, with D perhaps given as TRBD1 or TRBD2 (5 bases each). Germline V gene lookup returns CDR1 LNHNV and CDR2 YYDKDF (reference sequence). V was pared by 0 bases and J by 4 bases, with 15 bases between. CDR3 length: 17 amino acids. The CDR3 protein is CATSRDVIGGVTGELFF. The CDR3 DNA reads TGTGCCACCAGCAGAGATGTTATTGGGGGAGTCACCGGGGAGCTGTTTTTT.

The chain links TRBV7-3 to TRBJ2-5; 8 nucleotides align to TRBD2. From germline, CDR1 is SGHTA and CDR2 FQGTGA. V lost 1 base and J lost 5; bases outside the gene matches: 6. The CDR3 totals 15 residues. The CDR3 loop is CASSLNGRASETQYF. The CDR3 bases are TGTGCCAGCAGCTTAAACGGGAGGGCCTCCGAGACCCAGTACTTC.

This sequence joins TRBV6-1 and TRBJ1-2; D perhaps matches TRBD1 (5 bases). The CDR3 extends over 16 amino acids. The V end lost 0 bases, the J end lost 0 bases, and 11 bases lay between the germline ends. Germline CDR1 and CDR2: MNHNS and SASEGT. The CDR3, as DNA: TGTGCCAGCAGTGAAGCGAAGGGGTGGGCTAACTATGGCTACACCTTC. Its protein product is CASSEAKGWANYGYTF.

J is TRBJ2-1 and V is TRBV11-2; D is unresolved. CDR1 is SGHAT, CDR2 FQNNGV, per germline. The CDR3 covers 12 residues. The V end was cut by 8 bases, the J end by 3 bases, with 8 bases between. The CDR3 is CASHSIYNEQFF. In DNA form, the CDR3 reads TGTGCCAGCCATTCCATCTACAATGAGCAGTTCTTC. Variable domain in full (rest from reference TRBV11-2 and TRBJ2-1): EAGVAQSPRYKIIEKRQSVAFWCNPISGHATLYWYQQILGQGPKLLIQFQNNGVVDDSQLPKDRFSAERLKGVDSTLKIQPAKLEDSAVYLCASHSIYNEQFFGPGTRLTVL.

This clone was seen only once. V is TRBV28 and J is TRBJ1-3; D may be TRBD1 (5 bases). The germline V gene has CDR1 MDHEN and CDR2 SYDVKM. This CDR3 spans 15 amino acids. Trimming left V 6 bases short and J 0 bases short, with 12 bases between. CDR3 nucleotides: TGTGCCAGCAGGGGGGACGCCCGCTCTGGAAACACCATATATTTT. Amino acid sequence: CASRGDARSGNTIYF. The full variable domain, rest sourced from reference TRBV28 and TRBJ1-3, is DVKVTQSSRYLVKRTGEKVFLECVQDMDHENMFWYRQDPGLGLRLIYFSYDVKMKEKGDIPEGYSVSREKKERFSLILESASTNQTSMYLCASRGDARSGNTIYFGEGSWLTVV.

Only a few counts were recorded for this clone. This sequence joins TRBV6-1 and TRBJ1-1; no reliable D call. The V end was cut by 3 bases, the J end by 1 base, with 9 bases between. The V gene's germline CDR1 is MNHNS and CDR2 SASEGT. The CDR3 contains 14 residues. The CDR3 nucleotides read TGTGCCAGCAGTGACCTCGGAAAGAACACTGAAGCTTTCTTT. Protein: CASSDLGKNTEAFF.

This chain joins TRBV7-9 and TRBJ1-2; the D is unclear. The V end lost 5 bases, the J end lost 0 bases, and 16 bases lay between the germline ends. This CDR3 is 16 amino acids long. The germline CDR1 and CDR2 sequences are SEHNR and FQNEAQ (reference sequence). The chain's CDR3 is CASSPQTGRTNYGYTF. The CDR3 bases are TGTGCCAGCAGCCCCCAGACGGGGAGAACTAACTATGGCTACACCTTC.

The rearrangement uses TRBV5-4 and TRBJ1-3, with D maybe TRBD1 (6 bases). This CDR3 comprises 15 residues. V was trimmed by 2 bases and J by 4 bases, leaving 13 bases between them. Germline V CDR1 and CDR2: SGHNT, YYREEE (reference sequence). The CDR3 DNA sequence: TGTGCCAGCAGCTTACAGGGTCTGGGCGGAAACACCATATATTTT. Translating it yields CASSLQGLGGNTIYF.

The J gene is TRBJ2-1, the V gene TRBV7-9, with TRBD2 as a possible D gene (5 bases). The germline V and J ends were trimmed by 4 bases and 12 bases, with 16 bases remaining between them. Germline CDR1 and CDR2: SEHNR and FQNEAQ (reference sequence). The CDR3 runs to 13 residues. The CDR3 spells CASSSNSGNLQFF. The CDR3, as DNA: TGTGCCAGCAGCTCCAACAGCGGTAATCTGCAGTTCTTC.

J is TRBJ1-3 and V is TRBV25-1; unclear D gene. Germline loops: CDR1 MGHDK, CDR2 SYGVNS. The CDR3 runs 13 residues. Trimming left V 3 bases short and J 1 base short, with 4 bases between. CDR3 DNA: TGTGCCAGCAGTGATAGTTCTGGAAACACCATATATTTT. It specifies CASSDSSGNTIYF.

The V gene is TRBV7-2, the J gene TRBJ2-2, with 8 bases matching TRBD2. The J segment lost 7 bases and the V segment lost 6 bases, leaving 13 bases of the junction unmatched. From germline, CDR1 is SGHTA and CDR2 FQGNSA. This CDR3 spans 16 amino acids. CDR3 sequence (DNA): TGTGCCAGCAGTTCTCGAGCGGGAGCGACGTTCGGGGAGCTGTTTTTT. Protein sequence: CASSSRAGATFGELFF.

This sequence joins TRBV7-8 and TRBJ2-3, with 7 positions matching TRBD2. Germline V gene sequence: CDR1 SGHVS, CDR2 FQNEAQ. This CDR3 spans 13 amino acids. Losses at the gene ends were 9 bases for V and 6 bases for J; bases not matched to a gene: 9. The CDR3 sequence: CASSSGSRDTQYF. The CDR3 coding sequence is TGTGCCAGTTCTAGCGGTAGCAGGGATACGCAGTATTTT.

V usage is TRBV14 and J usage is TRBJ1-2; 7 nucleotides agree with TRBD1. V shed 4 bases and J 3 bases; nucleotides not matched to a gene: 11. This CDR3 contains 16 residues. The germline V gene has CDR1 SGHDN and CDR2 FVKESK. CDR3 sequence reads: CASSPQGRGGYYGYTF. The CDR3 nucleotides read TGTGCCAGCAGCCCCCAGGGCAGAGGGGGCTACTATGGCTACACCTTC.

This chain joins TRBV7-2 and TRBJ2-7; no clear D gene. The germline CDR1 and CDR2 sequences are SGHTA and FQGNSA. This CDR3 contains 14 residues. Trimming pared 2 bases from V and 3 bases from J, leaving 11 bases between. CDR3 amino acids: CASSLSPTLYEQYF. In DNA form, the CDR3 reads TGTGCCAGCAGCTTAAGCCCCACCCTCTACGAGCAGTACTTC.

This rearrangement joins TRBV2 to TRBJ2-7; D remains ambiguous. CDR3 length: 12 amino acids. Trimming pared 6 bases from V and 3 bases from J, leaving 9 bases between. Germline CDR1 reads SNHLY; CDR2 reads FYNNEI. This CDR3 is CASRGNVYEQYF. CDR3 nucleotide sequence: TGTGCCAGCAGGGGGAACGTCTACGAGCAGTACTTC. The entire variable domain, with the rest obtained from reference TRBV2 and TRBJ2-7, is as follows: EPEVTQTPSHQVTQMGQEVILRCVPISNHLYFYWYRQILGQKVEFLVSFYNNEISEKSEIFDDQFSVERPDGSNFTLKIRSTKLEDSAMYFCASRGNVYEQYFGPGTRLTVT.